Below are 27 T cell receptor beta chains sequenced from a single sample in a study of glioma-infiltrating T cells. TCR alpha and beta CDR3 regions were amplified from RNA using iRepertoire nested multiplex PCR. Using its own MiXCR run on the multiplex PCR reads, TCRdb lists one record per CDR3 protein. Here the sample spans about 400,000 distinct CDR3 sequences, 35% to 45% being singletons. Sequencing used glioma tissue, nonneoplastic brain tissue, or PBMCs (not recorded which). The receptors here all came from a human donor with low-grade glioma or glioblastoma, undergoing nonglioma brain surgery, or in good health (not recorded which).

The chain has TRBV20-1 and TRBJ2-1; TRBD2 matches 12 bases. From germline, CDR1 is DFQATT and CDR2 SNEGSKA (reference sequence). V lost 7 bases, J lost 3 bases, and 4 bases stayed unmatched. The CDR3 totals 14 residues. In nucleotides, the CDR3 is TGCAGTGTCGGGACTAGCGGGTTCTACAATGAGCAGTTCTTC. Protein product: CSVGTSGFYNEQFF.

This clonotype occurred a few times. A read error is likely, as this CDR3 ends without the conserved phenylalanine or tryptophan. The V call is TRBV6-2 or TRBV6-3, the J call TRBJ2-1; TRBD2 is a possible D gene (5 bases). Trimming shortened V by 4 bases and J by 3 bases, and 10 bases separated the two germline ends. CDR1 and CDR2 (germline): MNHEY, SVGEGT. CDR3 length: 14 amino acids. The DNA of the CDR3 is TGTGCCAGCAGTTCCCCGGGATTCTACAATGAGCAGTTCTTG. This codes for CASSSPGFYNEQFL.

The chain employs TRBV10-3 and TRBJ1-2; no firm D call. The CDR3 is 12 residues long. Between the trimmed V and J ends, which lost 0 bases and 5 bases, there was a span of 4 bases. Germline V CDR1 and CDR2: ENHRY, SYGVKD. In nucleotides, the CDR3 is TGTGCCATCAGTGAGTCGGAGTATGGCTACACCTTC. It yields the protein CAISESEYGYTF.

This clonotype occurred many times. The V and J genes are TRBV6-2 or TRBV6-3 and TRBJ2-7; TRBD2 is a possible D gene (5 bases). Germline V lookup: CDR1 MNHEY, CDR2 SVGEGT. The germline V and J ends were trimmed by 6 bases and 2 bases, with 8 bases remaining between them. The CDR3 spans 12 residues. The CDR3 sequence is CASSGVTYEQYF. The CDR3 nucleotides read TGTGCCAGCAGCGGGGTTACCTACGAGCAGTACTTC.

V is TRBV6-2 or TRBV6-3 and J is TRBJ2-1; maybe TRBD2 (5 bases). Trimming removed 4 bases at V and 0 bases at J, with 10 bases between. The CDR3 loop spans 15 amino acids. Germline assignment: CDR1 MNHEY and CDR2 SVGEGT. The CDR3 region has the DNA TGTGCCAGCAGTTTCTATGGGAGCTCCTACAATGAGCAGTTCTTC. As protein: CASSFYGSSYNEQFF.

To note about this clonotype: A much larger clone lies one base from this, so it may be a read error. The chain has TRBV28 and TRBJ1-3; D remains ambiguous. The CDR3 covers 16 residues. The germline V gene has CDR1 MDHEN and CDR2 SYDVKM. V lost 2 bases and J lost 9, with 20 bases in between. Here the CDR3 reads CASSLKLKPYSGTIYF. DNA of the CDR3: TGTGCCAGCAGTTTAAAACTGAAACCCTATTCGGGCACCATATATTTT.

As concerns this clonotype: An end of the junction differs from the germline gene, which may be a read error. The CDR3 bases are TGTGCCAGCAGCTGGCTGACTAGCGGCAATGGGCAGTTCTTC. Amino acid sequence: CASSWLTSGNGQFF. The chain uses TRBV7-9 and TRBJ2-1, with 9 nucleotides matching TRBD2. Germline V gene sequence: CDR1 SEHNR, CDR2 FQNEAQ (reference sequence). There are 14 residues in the CDR3.

The chain recombines TRBV19 with TRBJ1-5, with D unclear. The V end lost 3 bases, the J end lost 5 bases, and 8 bases lay between the germline ends. Germline loops: CDR1 LNHDA, CDR2 SQIVND (reference sequence). The CDR3 contains 13 residues. CDR3 loop: CASSIQTDQPQHF. The DNA of the CDR3 is TGTGCCAGTAGTATTCAGACGGATCAGCCCCAGCATTTT.

This sequence joins TRBV7-8 and TRBJ2-3; 14 nucleotides match TRBD2. V dropped 3 bases and J dropped 4; count of bases not matched to a gene: 3. Looked up from germline, CDR1 is SGHVS and CDR2 is FQNEAQ. This CDR3 contains 16 residues. The CDR3 sequence: CASSFAGLAGADTQYF. DNA for the CDR3: TGTGCCAGCAGCTTCGCGGGACTAGCGGGAGCAGATACGCAGTATTTT.

This clonotype showed up just a few times. This chain uses TRBV5-1 with TRBJ2-7; 8 bases are a match to TRBD1. The CDR3 covers 14 residues. The germline CDR1 and CDR2 sequences are SGHRS and YFSETQ. Germline trimming cut 3 bases from V and 4 bases from J; bases unmatched to any gene: 6. For the CDR3, the DNA is TGCGCCAGCAGCTCGTGGACAGGGAGGTACGAGCAGTACTTC. Protein sequence: CASSSWTGRYEQYF.

This chain joins TRBV4-2 and TRBJ2-2; weak D call: TRBD1 (5 bases). The V gene's germline CDR1 is LGHNA and CDR2 YNFKEQ. V was pared by 0 bases and J by 0 bases, with 14 bases between. The CDR3 sequence is 18 residues long. CDR3 in DNA: TGTGCCAGCAGCCAAGATCTCCAGGGTCAGGCGAACACCGGGGAGCTGTTTTTT. The encoded protein is CASSQDLQGQANTGELFF.

This clonotype has ten or more counts. The V and J genes are TRBV25-1 and TRBJ2-1, with D possibly being TRBD2 (5 bases). Germline-derived CDR1 and CDR2 are MGHDK and SYGVNS. V lost 3 bases and J 2 bases, leaving 8 bases between the germline ends. The CDR3 spans 14 residues. The CDR3, as DNA: TGTGCCAGCAGTGACAGCGGCCCCTACAATGAGCAGTTCTTC. It is translated as CASSDSGPYNEQFF.

This clonotype has at least ten counts. This rearrangement joins TRBV6-1 to TRBJ1-1; D is uncertain. Germline CDR1 reads MNHNS; CDR2 reads SASEGT. V was clipped by 6 bases and J by 1 base, with 12 bases between them. There are 14 residues in the CDR3. CDR3 in DNA: TGTGCCAGCAGCGGACCGGGTAGGAACACTGAAGCTTTCTTT. Amino acid sequence: CASSGPGRNTEAFF.

This clonotype was recorded a few times. The rearrangement joins TRBV7-3 to TRBJ2-5; possible D gene TRBD1, 5 bases. V was shortened by 2 bases and J by 5 bases, with 9 bases between the two germline ends. The CDR3 runs 13 residues. Germline V gives CDR1 SGHTA, CDR2 FQGTGA. The CDR3 spells CASSLDREETQYF. DNA for the CDR3: TGTGCCAGCAGCTTAGACAGAGAGGAGACCCAGTACTTC.

The chain couples TRBV18 to TRBJ1-2; TRBD1 agrees at 10 bases. CDR3 size: 17 residues. Germline V lookup: CDR1 KGHSH, CDR2 LQKENI. V shed 3 bases, J shed 3 bases, and the junction held 10 bases outside the gene matches. CDR3 in amino acids: CASSPETGGAGHYGYTF. As DNA, the CDR3 is TGTGCCAGCTCACCCGAGACAGGGGGCGCCGGTCACTATGGCTACACCTTC.

The chain recombines TRBV10-3 with TRBJ1-2; the D gene is possibly TRBD1 (6 bases). V lost 6 bases and J lost 4, with 15 bases in between. Per germline, CDR1 ENHRY and CDR2 SYGVKD. The CDR3 is 14 residues long. The chain's CDR3 is CAIRRTENSYGYTF. The CDR3 nucleotides read TGTGCCATCAGGAGGACAGAGAACTCCTATGGCTACACCTTC.

The V call is TRBV7-2, the J call TRBJ1-5; tentative D call: TRBD1 (5 bases). The CDR3 totals 14 residues. Germline CDR1 is SGHTA and CDR2 is FQGNSA. The V end was cut by 5 bases, the J end by 11 bases, with 19 bases between. The CDR3 region has the DNA TGTGCCAGCAGCCGAGGGGAGGCTGGACGATCCCAGCATTTT. Encoded protein: CASSRGEAGRSQHF.

This clonotype has just one count. With a much larger clone just one base away, this may be a read error. J is TRBJ1-2 and V is TRBV27; maybe TRBD1 (5 bases). In germline, CDR1 is MNHEY, CDR2 SMNVEV (reference sequence). CDR3 size: 13 residues. The CDR3 loop reads CATSPEGSYGYTF. The DNA of the CDR3 is TGTGCCACCAGTCCAGAGGGGTCCTATGGCTACACCTTC.

In its sample, this clonotype was seen a few times. The rearrangement links TRBV28 to TRBJ2-1; D unclear. V was cut by 5 bases and J by 3 bases, with 14 bases left in between. This CDR3 is built from 15 residues. CDR1 and CDR2 (germline): MDHEN, SYDVKM. The CDR3 DNA reads TGTGCCAGCAGTGGCTTCTGGGTCGGCTACAATGAGCAGTTCTTC. Translating gives CASSGFWVGYNEQFF.

This clonotype was seen just once. The J gene is TRBJ1-2, the V gene TRBV29-1; no firm D call. CDR3 length equals 11 residues. Between the trimmed V and J ends, which lost 3 bases and 2 bases, there was a span of 4 bases. Germline lookup yields CDR1 SQVTM and CDR2 ANQGSEA. CDR3 DNA: TGCAGCGTTGATAGCAACTATGGCTACACCTTC. Protein sequence: CSVDSNYGYTF.

This clonotype was detected many times. This chain links TRBV20-1 with TRBJ1-1; no clear D. From germline, CDR1 is DFQATT and CDR2 SNEGSKA (reference sequence). The CDR3 runs to 12 residues. V was clipped by 3 bases and J by 2 bases, with 7 bases between them. The CDR3 bases are TGCAGTGCTAGCGAGGGCAACACTGAAGCTTTCTTT. Translated: CSASEGNTEAFF.

This clonotype has at least ten counts. The chain links TRBV28 to TRBJ2-7, with unresolved D. Trimming pared 6 bases from V and 5 bases from J, leaving 20 bases between. Germline CDR1 is MDHEN and CDR2 is SYDVKM. This CDR3 comprises 15 residues. CDR3 amino acids: CASRPYAGGNHEQYF. CDR3 sequence (DNA): TGTGCCAGCAGGCCCTACGCAGGCGGAAATCACGAGCAGTACTTC.

The rearrangement joins TRBV4-1 to TRBJ2-2, with unresolved D. This CDR3 has 13 amino acids. CDR1 and CDR2 (germline): MGHRA, YSYEKL. The V and J ends lost 1 base and 7 bases respectively, with 7 bases between them. The CDR3 region is CASSQGVVGELFF. The CDR3 nucleotides read TGCGCCAGCAGCCAAGGGGTAGTCGGGGAGCTGTTTTTT.

Regarding this clonotype: Given a much more abundant clone one base away, this may be a read error. This chain connects TRBV6-1 to TRBJ1-5; TRBD1 is a possible D gene (6 bases). The CDR3 sequence is 13 residues long. The germline V gene has CDR1 MNHNS and CDR2 SASEGT. As DNA, the CDR3 is TGTGCCAGGAACAGGGCTAGCGATCAGCCCCAGCATTTT. Translation: CARNRASDQPQHF.

A word on this clonotype: A read error may be the cause here, since a much bigger clone is one base away. This chain connects TRBV27 to TRBJ1-2, with 10 bases matching TRBD1. CDR3 length: 15 amino acids. The germline gives CDR1 MNHEY, CDR2 SMNVEV (reference sequence). CDR3 in amino acids: CAGSLGTGVGYGYTF. The CDR3 DNA reads TGTGCCGGCAGTTTGGGGACAGGGGTGGGCTATGGCTACACCTTC.

Concerning this clonotype itself: A much larger clonotype is one base distant, so this may be a read error. As the CDR3 is not closed by the conserved phenylalanine or tryptophan, this likely results from a read error. This rearrangement joins TRBV28 to TRBJ2-1; D remains ambiguous. Germline V lookup: CDR1 MDHEN, CDR2 SYDVKM. The CDR3 covers 13 residues. V lost 1 base and J 9 bases, leaving 10 bases between the germline ends. For the CDR3, the DNA is TGTGCCAGCAGTTTATACCCCTCCGGTGAGCAGTTCCTC. Its translation is CASSLYPSGEQFL.

On this clonotype itself: A clone one base away is much larger, so this may be a read error. V gene TRBV20-1 combines with J gene TRBJ2-3; 10 bases are a match to TRBD2. Per the germline V gene, CDR1 is DFQATT and CDR2 is SNEGSKA (reference sequence). The CDR3 is made up of 18 amino acids. This CDR3 reads CSAGEREGTFPSTDTQYF. As DNA, the CDR3 is TGCAGTGCTGGAGAGCGGGAGGGGACCTTTCCTAGCACAGATACGCAGTATTTT.